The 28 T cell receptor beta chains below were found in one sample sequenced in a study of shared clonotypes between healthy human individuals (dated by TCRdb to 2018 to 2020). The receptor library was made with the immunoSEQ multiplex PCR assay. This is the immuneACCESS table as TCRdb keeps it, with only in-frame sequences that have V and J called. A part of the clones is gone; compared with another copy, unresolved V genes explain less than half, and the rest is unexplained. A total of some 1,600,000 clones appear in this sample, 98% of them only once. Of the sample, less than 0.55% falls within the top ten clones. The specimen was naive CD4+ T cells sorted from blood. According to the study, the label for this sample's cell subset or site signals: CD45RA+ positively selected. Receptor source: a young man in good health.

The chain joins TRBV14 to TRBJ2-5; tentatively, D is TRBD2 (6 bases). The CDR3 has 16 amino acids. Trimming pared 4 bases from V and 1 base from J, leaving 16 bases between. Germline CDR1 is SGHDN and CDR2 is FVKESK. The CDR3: CASSPIGSGRQETQYF. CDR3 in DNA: TGTGCCAGCAGCCCCATCGGAAGCGGGCGCCAAGAGACCCAGTACTTC.

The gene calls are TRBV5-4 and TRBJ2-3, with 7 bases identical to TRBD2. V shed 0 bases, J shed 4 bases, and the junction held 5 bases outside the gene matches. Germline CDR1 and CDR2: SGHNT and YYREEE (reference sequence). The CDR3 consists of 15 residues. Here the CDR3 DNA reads TGTGCCAGCAGCTTGGCGGCGGGAGAGGCAGATACGCAGTATTTT. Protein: CASSLAAGEADTQYF.

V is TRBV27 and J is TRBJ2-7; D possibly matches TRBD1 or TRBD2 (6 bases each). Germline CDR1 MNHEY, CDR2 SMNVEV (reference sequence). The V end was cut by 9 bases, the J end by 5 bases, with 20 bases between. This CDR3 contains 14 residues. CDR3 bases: TGTGCCAGTTCGTGGAGGGCAGGGGTCCACGAGCAGTACTTC. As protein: CASSWRAGVHEQYF.

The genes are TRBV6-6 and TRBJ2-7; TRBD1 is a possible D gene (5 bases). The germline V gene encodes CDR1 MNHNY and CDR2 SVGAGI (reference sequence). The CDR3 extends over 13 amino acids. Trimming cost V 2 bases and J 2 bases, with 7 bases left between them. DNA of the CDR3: TGTGCCAGCAGTTACACCAGGGCCTACGAGCAGTACTTC. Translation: CASSYTRAYEQYF.

Here the CDR3 reads CASSLAHQIYEQYF. CDR3 nucleotides: TGTGCCAGCAGTTTAGCCCACCAGATCTACGAGCAGTACTTC. The chain couples TRBV6-5 to TRBJ2-7; no clear D gene. Germline V gene data show CDR1 as MNHEY and CDR2 as SVGAGI. CDR3 length equals 14 residues. V was pared by 4 bases and J by 3 bases, with 13 bases between.

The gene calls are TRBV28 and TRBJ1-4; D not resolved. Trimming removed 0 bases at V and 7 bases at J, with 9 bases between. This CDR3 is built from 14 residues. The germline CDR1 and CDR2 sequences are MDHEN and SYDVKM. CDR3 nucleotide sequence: TGTGCCAGCAGTTTATGGCCTTCCGGTGAAAAACTGTTTTTT. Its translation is CASSLWPSGEKLFF.

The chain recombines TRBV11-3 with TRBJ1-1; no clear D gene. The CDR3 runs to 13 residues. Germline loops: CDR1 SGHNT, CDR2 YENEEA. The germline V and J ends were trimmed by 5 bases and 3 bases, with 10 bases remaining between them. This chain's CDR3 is CASSLSWDTEAFF. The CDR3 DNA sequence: TGTGCCAGCAGCCTCTCCTGGGACACTGAAGCTTTCTTT.

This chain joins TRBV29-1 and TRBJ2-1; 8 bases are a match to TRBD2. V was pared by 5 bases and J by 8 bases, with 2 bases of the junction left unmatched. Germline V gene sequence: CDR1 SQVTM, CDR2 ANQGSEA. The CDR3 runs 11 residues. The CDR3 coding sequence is TGCAGCGTTAGCGGGAGCTATGAGCAGTTCTTC. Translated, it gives CSVSGSYEQFF.

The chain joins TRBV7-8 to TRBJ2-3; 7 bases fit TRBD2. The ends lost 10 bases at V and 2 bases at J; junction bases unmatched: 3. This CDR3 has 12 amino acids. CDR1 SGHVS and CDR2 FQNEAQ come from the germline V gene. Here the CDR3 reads CATGGSTDTQYF. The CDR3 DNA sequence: TGTGCCACCGGGGGGTCCACAGATACGCAGTATTTT. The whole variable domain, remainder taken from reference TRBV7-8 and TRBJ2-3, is GAGVSQSPRYKVAKRGQDVALRCDPISGHVSLFWYQQALGQGPEFLTYFQNEAQLDKSGLPSDRFFAERPEGSVSTLKIQRTQQEDSAVYLCATGGSTDTQYFGPGTRLTVL.

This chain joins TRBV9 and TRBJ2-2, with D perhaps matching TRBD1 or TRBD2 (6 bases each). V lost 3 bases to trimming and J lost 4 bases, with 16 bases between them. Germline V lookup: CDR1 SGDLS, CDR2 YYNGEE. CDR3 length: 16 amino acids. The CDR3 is CASSAHGGHSTGELFF. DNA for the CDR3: TGTGCCAGCAGCGCCCATGGGGGGCATAGCACCGGGGAGCTGTTTTTT.

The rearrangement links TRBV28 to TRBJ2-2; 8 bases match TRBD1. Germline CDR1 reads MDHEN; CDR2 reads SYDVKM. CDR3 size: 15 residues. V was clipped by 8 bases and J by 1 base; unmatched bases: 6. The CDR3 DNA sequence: TGTGCCAGCGCGGGCGGGACAGGGAACACCGGGGAGCTGTTTTTT. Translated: CASAGGTGNTGELFF.

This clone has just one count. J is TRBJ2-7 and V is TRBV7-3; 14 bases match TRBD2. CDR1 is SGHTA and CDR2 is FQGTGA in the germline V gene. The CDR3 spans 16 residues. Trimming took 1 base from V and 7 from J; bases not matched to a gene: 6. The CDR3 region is CASSLRGLAGVEEQYF. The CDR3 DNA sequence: TGTGCCAGCAGCTTAAGGGGACTAGCGGGAGTTGAAGAGCAGTACTTC.

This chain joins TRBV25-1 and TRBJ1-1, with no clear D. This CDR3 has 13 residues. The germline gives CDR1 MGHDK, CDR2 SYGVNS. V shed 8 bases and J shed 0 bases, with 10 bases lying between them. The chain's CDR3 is CASLGGLNTEAFF. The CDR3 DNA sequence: TGTGCCAGCTTGGGCGGGTTGAACACTGAAGCTTTCTTT.

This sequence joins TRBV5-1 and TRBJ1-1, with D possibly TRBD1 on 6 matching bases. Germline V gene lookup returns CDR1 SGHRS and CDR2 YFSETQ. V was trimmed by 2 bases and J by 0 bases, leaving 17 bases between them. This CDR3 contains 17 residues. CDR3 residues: CASSFQPTGGLNTEAFF. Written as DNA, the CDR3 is TGCGCCAGCAGCTTCCAACCTACCGGGGGCTTGAACACTGAAGCTTTCTTT.

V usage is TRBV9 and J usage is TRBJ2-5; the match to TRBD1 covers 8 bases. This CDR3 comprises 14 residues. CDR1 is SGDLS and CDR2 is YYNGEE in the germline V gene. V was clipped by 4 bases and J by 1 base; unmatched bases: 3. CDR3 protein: CASSQGQGQETQYF. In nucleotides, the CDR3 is TGTGCCAGCAGCCAAGGACAGGGCCAAGAGACCCAGTACTTC.

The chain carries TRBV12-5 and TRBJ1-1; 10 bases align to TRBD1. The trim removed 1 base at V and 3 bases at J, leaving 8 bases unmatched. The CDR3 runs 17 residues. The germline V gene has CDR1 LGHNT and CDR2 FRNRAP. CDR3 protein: CASGLGQGANRDTEAFF. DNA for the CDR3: TGTGCTAGTGGTTTGGGACAGGGGGCCAATAGGGACACTGAAGCTTTCTTT.

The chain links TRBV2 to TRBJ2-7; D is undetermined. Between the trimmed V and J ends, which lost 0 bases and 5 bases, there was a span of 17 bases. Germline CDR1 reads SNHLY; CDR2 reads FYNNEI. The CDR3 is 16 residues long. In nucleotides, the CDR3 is TGTGCCAGCAGTGAAGCGCTATCGGCTCAGAAAGACGAGCAGTACTTC. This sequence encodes CASSEALSAQKDEQYF. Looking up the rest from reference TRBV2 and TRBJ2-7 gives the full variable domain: EPEVTQTPSHQVTQMGQEVILRCVPISNHLYFYWYRQILGQKVEFLVSFYNNEISEKSEIFDDQFSVERPDGSNFTLKIRSTKLEDSAMYFCASSEALSAQKDEQYFGPGTRLTVT.

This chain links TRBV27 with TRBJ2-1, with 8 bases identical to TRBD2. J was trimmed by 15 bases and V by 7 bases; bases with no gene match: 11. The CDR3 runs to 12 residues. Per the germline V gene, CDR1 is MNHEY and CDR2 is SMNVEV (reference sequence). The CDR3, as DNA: TGTGCCAGCATTACTCAGGAGCGGGAGTTGTTCTTC. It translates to CASITQERELFF.

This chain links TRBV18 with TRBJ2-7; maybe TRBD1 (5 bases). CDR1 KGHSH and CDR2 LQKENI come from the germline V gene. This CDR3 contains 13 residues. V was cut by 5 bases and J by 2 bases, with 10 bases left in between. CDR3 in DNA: TGTGCCAGCTCAAGGGGAAAAGCCTACGAGCAGTACTTC. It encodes CASSRGKAYEQYF.

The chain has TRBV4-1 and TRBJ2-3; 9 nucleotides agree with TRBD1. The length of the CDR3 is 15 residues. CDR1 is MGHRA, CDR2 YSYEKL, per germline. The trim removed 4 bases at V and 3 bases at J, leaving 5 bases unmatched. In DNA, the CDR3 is TGCGCCAGCAGCCCGTACAGGGGGCTAACAGATACGCAGTATTTT. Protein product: CASSPYRGLTDTQYF.

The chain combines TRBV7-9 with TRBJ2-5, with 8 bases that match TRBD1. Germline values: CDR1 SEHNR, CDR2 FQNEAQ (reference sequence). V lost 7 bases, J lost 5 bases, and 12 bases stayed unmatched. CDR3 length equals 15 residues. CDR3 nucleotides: TGTGCCAGCACCGCGGGCAGGGGGCGACTGGAGACCCAGTACTTC. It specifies CASTAGRGRLETQYF.

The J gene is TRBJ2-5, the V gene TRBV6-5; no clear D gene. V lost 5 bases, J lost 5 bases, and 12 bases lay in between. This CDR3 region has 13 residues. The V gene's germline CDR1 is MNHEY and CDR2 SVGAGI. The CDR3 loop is CASSESPSETQYF. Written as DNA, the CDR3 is TGTGCCAGCAGTGAGAGCCCTTCTGAGACCCAGTACTTC.

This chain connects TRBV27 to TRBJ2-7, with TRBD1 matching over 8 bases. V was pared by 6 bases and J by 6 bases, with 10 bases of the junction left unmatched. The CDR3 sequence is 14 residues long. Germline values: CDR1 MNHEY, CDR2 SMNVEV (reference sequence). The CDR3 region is CASRLGQVPLEQYF. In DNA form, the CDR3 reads TGTGCCAGCAGACTGGGACAGGTTCCGCTCGAGCAGTACTTC.

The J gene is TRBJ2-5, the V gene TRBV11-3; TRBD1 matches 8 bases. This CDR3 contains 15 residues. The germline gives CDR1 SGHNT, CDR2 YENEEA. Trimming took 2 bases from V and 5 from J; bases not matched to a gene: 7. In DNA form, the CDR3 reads TGTGCCAGCAGCTTAAGGACAGGGATAAAGGAGACCCAGTACTTC. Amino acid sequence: CASSLRTGIKETQYF. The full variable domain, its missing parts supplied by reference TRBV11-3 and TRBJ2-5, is EAGVVQSPRYKIIEKKQPVAFWCNPISGHNTLYWYLQNLGQGPELLIRYENEEAVDDSQLPKDRFSAERLKGVDSTLKIQPAELGDSAVYLCASSLRTGIKETQYFGPGTRLLVL.

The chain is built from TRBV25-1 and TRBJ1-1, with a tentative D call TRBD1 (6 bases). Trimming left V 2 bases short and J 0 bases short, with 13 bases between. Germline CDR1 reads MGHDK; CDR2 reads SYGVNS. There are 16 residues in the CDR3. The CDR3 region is CASSETQGRLNTEAFF. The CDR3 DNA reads TGTGCCAGCAGTGAAACGCAGGGGAGATTGAACACTGAAGCTTTCTTT.

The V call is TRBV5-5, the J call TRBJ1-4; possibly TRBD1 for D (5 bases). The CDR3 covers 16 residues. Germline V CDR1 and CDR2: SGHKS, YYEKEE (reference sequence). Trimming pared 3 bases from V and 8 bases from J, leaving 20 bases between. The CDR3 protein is CASSSDARVIQEKLFF. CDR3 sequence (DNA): TGTGCCAGCAGCTCCGACGCCAGGGTTATCCAAGAAAAACTGTTTTTT.

For the CDR3, the DNA is TGCGCCAGCAGCCAAGTAGGGGGGGGCACTGAAGCTTTCTTT. Its translation: CASSQVGGGTEAFF. The rearrangement uses TRBV4-1 and TRBJ1-1; weak D call: TRBD1 (6 bases). The ends were cut back, 1 base at V and 4 bases at J, with 10 bases in the middle. The CDR3 covers 14 residues. CDR1 and CDR2 from the germline V gene are MGHRA and YSYEKL.

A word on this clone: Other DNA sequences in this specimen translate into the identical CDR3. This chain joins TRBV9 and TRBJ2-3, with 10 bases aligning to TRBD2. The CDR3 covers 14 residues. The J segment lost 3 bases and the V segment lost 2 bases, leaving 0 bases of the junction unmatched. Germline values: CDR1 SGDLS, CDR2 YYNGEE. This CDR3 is CASSVSGGTDTQYF. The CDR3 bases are TGTGCCAGCAGCGTTAGCGGGGGGACAGATACGCAGTATTTT.